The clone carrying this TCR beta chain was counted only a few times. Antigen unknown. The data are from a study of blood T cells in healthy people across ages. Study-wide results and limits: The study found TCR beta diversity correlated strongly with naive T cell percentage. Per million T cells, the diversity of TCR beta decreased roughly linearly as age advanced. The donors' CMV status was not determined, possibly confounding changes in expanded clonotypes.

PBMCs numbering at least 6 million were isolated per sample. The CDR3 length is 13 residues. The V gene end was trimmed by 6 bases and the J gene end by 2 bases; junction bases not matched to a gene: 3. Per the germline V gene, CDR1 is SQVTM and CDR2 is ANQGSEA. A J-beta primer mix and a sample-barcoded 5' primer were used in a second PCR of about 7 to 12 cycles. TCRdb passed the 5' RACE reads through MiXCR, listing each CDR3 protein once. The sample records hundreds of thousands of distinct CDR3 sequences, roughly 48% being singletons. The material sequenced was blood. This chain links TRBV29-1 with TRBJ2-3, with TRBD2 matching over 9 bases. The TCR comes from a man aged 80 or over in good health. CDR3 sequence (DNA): TGCAGCGTAAGGACTAGCGACACAGATACGCAGTATTTT. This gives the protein CSVRTSDTDTQYF.